Below, one T cell receptor beta chain is given with its context. Its antigen is as yet unknown. 13 Jbeta primers and 60 Vbeta primers were used for the PCR. Profiled with immunoSEQ multiplex PCR; TCRdb holds only in-frame clones, not every one. The sample lists about 100,000 clones, less than 75% occurring once. This specimen comes from a study of cytomegalovirus exposure and HLA in healthy donors. The CDR3 spans 15 residues. V lost 1 base to trimming and J lost 0 bases, with 10 bases between them. The germline V gene has CDR1 SGHTA and CDR2 FQGNSA. Study outcomes and limitations: Presence/absence analyses took donor sequencing depth as roughly uniform. Only CMV serostatus was available as immune exposure information. Cytomegalovirus status was reportedly diagnosed by the classifier with high sensitivity and specificity.

The source material was PBMCs. The origin of this receptor is a middle-aged man in good health and CMV-seropositive. The genes are TRBV7-2 and TRBJ2-7; tentatively, D is TRBD2 (6 bases). The chain's CDR3 is CASSLEGLFSYEQYF. The CDR3 DNA is TGTGCCAGCAGCTTAGAGGGACTCTTCTCCTACGAGCAGTACTTC.